This T cell receptor (beta chain) was identified in a study of T cell repertoires in cytomegalovirus infection. For the study at large: A matching HLA type, together with CMV infection, was signaled by public TCR beta signatures.

This clonotype occurred a few times. Antigen: not known. V was shortened by 0 bases and J by 6 bases, with 12 bases between the two germline ends. Germline CDR1 reads SGHTA; CDR2 reads FQGTGA. The CDR3 totals 15 residues. TCRdb fed the reads into MiXCR, producing one record per CDR3 protein. The data hold 480,000 or so distinct CDR3 sequences, with around 10% observed a single time. Study findings and constraints: HLA-C-restricted CMV clonotypes gave the most frequent clonotype in two of eight donors.

The sequenced material came from PBMCs. The clonotype comes from a human donor in good health (CMV status not recorded). Some clones in this sample may be carry-over from other donors' samples. The chain uses TRBV7-3 and TRBJ1-5, with D tentatively TRBD1 (5 bases). The CDR3 DNA is TGTGCCAGCAGCTTAACAGGGGACGGCAGTCAGCCCCAGCATTTT. It is translated as CASSLTGDGSQPQHF. The variable domain in full, completed from reference TRBV7-3 and TRBJ1-5, reads GAGVSQTPSNKVTEKGKYVELRCDPISGHTALYWYRQSLGQGPEFLIYFQGTGAADDSGLPNDRFFAVRPEGSVSTLKIQRTERGDSAVYLCASSLTGDGSQPQHFGDGTRLSIL.